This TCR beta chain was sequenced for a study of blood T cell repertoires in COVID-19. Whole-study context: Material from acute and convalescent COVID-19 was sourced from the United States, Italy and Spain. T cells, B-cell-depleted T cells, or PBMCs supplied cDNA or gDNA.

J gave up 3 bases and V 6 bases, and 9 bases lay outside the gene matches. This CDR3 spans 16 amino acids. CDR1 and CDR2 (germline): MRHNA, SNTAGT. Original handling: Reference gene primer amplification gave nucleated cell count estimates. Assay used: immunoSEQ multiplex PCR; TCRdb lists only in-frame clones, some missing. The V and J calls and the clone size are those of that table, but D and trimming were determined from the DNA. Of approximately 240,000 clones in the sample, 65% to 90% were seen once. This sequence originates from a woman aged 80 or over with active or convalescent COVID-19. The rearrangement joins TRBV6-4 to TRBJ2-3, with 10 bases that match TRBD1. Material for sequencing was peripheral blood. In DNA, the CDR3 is TGTGCCAGCAGGCCGGGACAGGGGAAGGGAACAGATACGCAGTATTTT. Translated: CASRPGQGKGTDTQYF.